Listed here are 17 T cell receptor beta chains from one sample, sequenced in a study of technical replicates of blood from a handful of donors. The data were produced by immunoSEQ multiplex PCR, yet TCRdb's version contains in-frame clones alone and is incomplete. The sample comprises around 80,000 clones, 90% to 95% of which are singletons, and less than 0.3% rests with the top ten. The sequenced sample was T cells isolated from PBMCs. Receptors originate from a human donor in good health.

The CDR3 nucleotides are TGCGCCAGCAGCTTGTCTCCGGAAGAGACCCAGTACTTC. This translates into CASSLSPEETQYF. The chain combines TRBV5-1 with TRBJ2-5; unclear D gene. In germline, CDR1 is SGHRS, CDR2 YFSETQ. V lost 1 base and J 3 bases, leaving 7 bases between the germline ends. This CDR3 has 13 residues.

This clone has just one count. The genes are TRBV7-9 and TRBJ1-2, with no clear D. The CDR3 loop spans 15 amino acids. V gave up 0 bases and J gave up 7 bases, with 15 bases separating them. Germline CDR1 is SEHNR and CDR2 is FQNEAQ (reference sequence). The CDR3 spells CASSLADISARGYTF. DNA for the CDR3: TGTGCCAGCAGCTTAGCCGACATCTCGGCTCGTGGCTACACCTTC.

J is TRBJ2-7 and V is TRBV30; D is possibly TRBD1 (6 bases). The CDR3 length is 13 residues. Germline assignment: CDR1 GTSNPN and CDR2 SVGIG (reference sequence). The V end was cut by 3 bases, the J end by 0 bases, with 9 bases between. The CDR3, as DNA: TGTGCCTGGAGCCCGGGACACTCCTACGAGCAGTACTTC. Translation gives CAWSPGHSYEQYF.

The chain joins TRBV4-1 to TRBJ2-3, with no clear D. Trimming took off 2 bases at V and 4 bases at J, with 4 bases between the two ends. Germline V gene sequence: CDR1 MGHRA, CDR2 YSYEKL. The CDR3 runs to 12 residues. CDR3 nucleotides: TGCGCCAGCAGCCAAATCGCAGATACGCAGTATTTT. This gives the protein CASSQIADTQYF.

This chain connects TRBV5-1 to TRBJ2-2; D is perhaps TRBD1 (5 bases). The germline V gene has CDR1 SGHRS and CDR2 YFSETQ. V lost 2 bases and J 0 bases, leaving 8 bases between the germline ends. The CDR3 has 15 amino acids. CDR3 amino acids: CASSFYRTNTGELFF. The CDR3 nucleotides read TGCGCCAGCAGCTTTTACAGGACGAACACCGGGGAGCTGTTTTTT.

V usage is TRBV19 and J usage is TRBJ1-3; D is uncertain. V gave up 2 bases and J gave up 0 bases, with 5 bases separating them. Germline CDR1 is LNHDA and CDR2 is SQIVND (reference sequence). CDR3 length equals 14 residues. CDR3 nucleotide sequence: TGTGCCAGTAGTATAAGGAGCTCTGGAAACACCATATATTTT. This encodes CASSIRSSGNTIYF. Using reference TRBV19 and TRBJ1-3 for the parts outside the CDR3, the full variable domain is DGGITQSPKYLFRKEGQNVTLSCEQNLNHDAMYWYRQDPGQGLRLIYYSQIVNDFQKGDIAEGYSVSREKKESFPLTVTSAQKNPTAFYLCASSIRSSGNTIYFGEGSWLTVV.

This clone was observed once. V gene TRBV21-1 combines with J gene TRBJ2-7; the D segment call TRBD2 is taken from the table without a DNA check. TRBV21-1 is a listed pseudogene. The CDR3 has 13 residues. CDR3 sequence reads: CASSGGSSYEQYF. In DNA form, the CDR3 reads TGTGCCAGCAGCGGGGGGTCCTCCTACGAGCAGTACTTC.

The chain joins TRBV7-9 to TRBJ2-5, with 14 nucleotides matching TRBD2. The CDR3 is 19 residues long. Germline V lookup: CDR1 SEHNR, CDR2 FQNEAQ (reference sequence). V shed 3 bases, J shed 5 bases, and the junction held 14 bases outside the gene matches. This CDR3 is CASSLGGLAGGPTGETQYF. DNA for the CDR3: TGTGCCAGCAGCTTGGGAGGACTAGCGGGGGGCCCGACGGGGGAGACCCAGTACTTC.

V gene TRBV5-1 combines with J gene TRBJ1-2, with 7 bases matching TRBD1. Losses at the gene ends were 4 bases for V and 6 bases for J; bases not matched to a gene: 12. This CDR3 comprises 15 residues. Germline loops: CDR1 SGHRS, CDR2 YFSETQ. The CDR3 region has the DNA TGCGCCAGCAGCCCGCACCTGGGACAGCCCCATGGCTACACCTTC. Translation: CASSPHLGQPHGYTF.

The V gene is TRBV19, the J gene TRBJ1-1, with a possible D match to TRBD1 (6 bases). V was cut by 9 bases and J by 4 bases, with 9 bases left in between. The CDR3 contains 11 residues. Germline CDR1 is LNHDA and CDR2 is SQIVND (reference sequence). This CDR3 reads CASSGATEAFF. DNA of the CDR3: TGTGCCAGCTCAGGGGCCACTGAAGCTTTCTTT.

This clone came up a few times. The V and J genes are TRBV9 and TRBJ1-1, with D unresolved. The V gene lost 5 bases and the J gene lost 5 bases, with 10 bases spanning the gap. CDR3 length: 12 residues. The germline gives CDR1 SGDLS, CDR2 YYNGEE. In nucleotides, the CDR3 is TGTGCCAGCAGAGGTAGCGGGACTGAAGCTTTCTTT. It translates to CASRGSGTEAFF.

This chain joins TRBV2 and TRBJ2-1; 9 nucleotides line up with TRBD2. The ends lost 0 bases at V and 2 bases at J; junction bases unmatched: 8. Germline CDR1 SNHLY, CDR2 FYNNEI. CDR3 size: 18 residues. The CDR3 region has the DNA TGTGCCAGCAGTGAAGCGCGCAGCGGGGGGACACCCTACAATGAGCAGTTCTTC. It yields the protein CASSEARSGGTPYNEQFF.

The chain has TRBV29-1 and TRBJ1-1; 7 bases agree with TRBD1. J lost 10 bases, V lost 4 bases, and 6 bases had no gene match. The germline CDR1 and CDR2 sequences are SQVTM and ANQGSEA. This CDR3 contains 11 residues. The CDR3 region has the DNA TGCAGCGTTGGGGGGACAGCGGGAGCTTTCTTT. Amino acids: CSVGGTAGAFF. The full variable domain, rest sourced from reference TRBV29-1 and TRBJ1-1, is SAVISQKPSRDICQRGTSLTIQCQVDSQVTMMFWYRQQPGQSLTLIATANQGSEATYESGFVIDKFPISRPNLTFSTLTVSNMSPEDSSIYLCSVGGTAGAFFGQGTRLTVV.

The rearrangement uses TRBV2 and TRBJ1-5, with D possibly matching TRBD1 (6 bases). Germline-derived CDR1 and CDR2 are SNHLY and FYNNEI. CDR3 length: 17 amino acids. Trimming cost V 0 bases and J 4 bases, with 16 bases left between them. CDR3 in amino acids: CASSEALQGSGNQPQHF. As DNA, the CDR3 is TGTGCCAGCAGTGAAGCGCTTCAGGGGTCAGGGAATCAGCCCCAGCATTTT.

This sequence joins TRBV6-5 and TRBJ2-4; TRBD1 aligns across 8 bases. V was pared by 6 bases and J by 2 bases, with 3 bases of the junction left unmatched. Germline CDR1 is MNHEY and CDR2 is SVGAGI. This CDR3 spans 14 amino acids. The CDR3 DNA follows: TGTGCCAGCAGAGGACAGGGACCCAAAAACATTCAGTACTTC. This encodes CASRGQGPKNIQYF.

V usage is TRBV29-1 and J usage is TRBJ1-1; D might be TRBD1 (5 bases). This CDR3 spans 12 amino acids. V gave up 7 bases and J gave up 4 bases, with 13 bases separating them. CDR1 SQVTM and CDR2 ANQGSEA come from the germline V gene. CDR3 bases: TGCAGCGGACTGGAGGGACCCACTGAAGCTTTCTTT. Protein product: CSGLEGPTEAFF.

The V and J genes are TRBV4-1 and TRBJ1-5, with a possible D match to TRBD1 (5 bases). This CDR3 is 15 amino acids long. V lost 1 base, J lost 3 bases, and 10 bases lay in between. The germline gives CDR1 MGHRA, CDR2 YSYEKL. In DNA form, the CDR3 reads TGCGCCAGCAGCCAAGGAAGGGGCCACAATCAGCCCCAGCATTTT. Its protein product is CASSQGRGHNQPQHF.